These T cell receptor beta chains were read from a single sample in a study of blood T cell repertoires in COVID-19. Clones were read by immunoSEQ multiplex PCR, and TCRdb kept only the in-frame ones, dropping some. The sample lists 110,000 or so clones; 80% to 90% were seen once. Sequenced input: peripheral blood. The origin of the receptors is a woman older than 75 with active or convalescent COVID-19. Each CDR3 is given with its conserved first and last residue. A D gene is named only where the DNA matches it firmly. Clone size is given for some rows only: seen once, a few or many times, or a class if the clone is expanded.

DNA: TGCGCCAGCAGCCGTCCAATCTGGGACAGGAACACAGATACGCAGTATTTT; CDR3: CASSRPIWDRNTDTQYF; V: TRBV4-1; D: TRBD1; J: TRBJ2-3; size: few
DNA: TGTGCCAGTAGCCGACAGGGGGCTAACTATGGCTACACCTTC; CDR3: CASSRQGANYGYTF; V: TRBV19; D: TRBD1; J: TRBJ1-2; size: NA
DNA: TGTGCCAGCAGTTTAACGCCGGGACTCACCTACGAGCAGTACTTC; CDR3: CASSLTPGLTYEQYF; V: TRBV27; D: NA; J: TRBJ2-7; size: NA
DNA: TGCGCCAGCAGCTCCTGGGGGCGAGTGGACACTGAAGCTTTCTTT; CDR3: CASSSWGRVDTEAFF; V: TRBV5-1; D: NA; J: TRBJ1-1; size: NA
DNA: TGTGCCAGTAGGGTAGCGGGCAACCGACCCTACAATGAGCAGTTCTTC; CDR3: CASRVAGNRPYNEQFF; V: TRBV19; D: TRBD2; J: TRBJ2-1; size: NA
DNA: TGCGCCAGCAGCCAAGAACCGCTAGCGAAGATCGAGCAGTACTTC; CDR3: CASSQEPLAKIEQYF; V: TRBV4-1; D: NA; J: TRBJ2-7; size: NA
DNA: TGCGCCAGCAGCTTGGTAGCAGGGGGCGGCGCAGATACGCAGTATTTT; CDR3: CASSLVAGGGADTQYF; V: TRBV5-1; D: TRBD1; J: TRBJ2-3; size: NA
DNA: TGTGCCAGCAGTGAATTCCCAGGGGTCTCCTACGAGCAGTACTTC; CDR3: CASSEFPGVSYEQYF; V: TRBV6-1; D: NA; J: TRBJ2-7; size: NA
DNA: TGTGCCAGCAGCGCGGACCCGCGGGTCACCTACGAGCAGTACTTC; CDR3: CASSADPRVTYEQYF; V: TRBV5-4; D: NA; J: TRBJ2-7; size: NA
DNA: TGTGCCAGCAGCTTGGGCCGGACAGCGAACACCGGGGAGCTGTTTTTT; CDR3: CASSLGRTANTGELFF; V: TRBV5-6; D: NA; J: TRBJ2-2; size: NA
DNA: TGTGCCAGCAGCGAGAGCCGAGGGACTAGCGGGTTTCAAGAGACCCAGTACTTC; CDR3: CASSESRGTSGFQETQYF; V: TRBV9; D: TRBD2; J: TRBJ2-5; size: NA
DNA: TGCAGTGCCAGTTGGGGGGGAAGGGGCGAGCAGTACTTC; CDR3: CSASWGGRGEQYF; V: TRBV20-1; D: TRBD2; J: TRBJ2-7; size: NA
DNA: TGCGCCAGCAGCCACGCGCGGGACAGGGGATTGAGATATCAGCCCCAGCATTTT; CDR3: CASSHARDRGLRYQPQHF; V: TRBV4-1; D: TRBD1; J: TRBJ1-5; size: NA
DNA: TGTGCCAGCAGCTTGGAGGCTACTAAATATGGCTACACCTTC; CDR3: CASSLEATKYGYTF; V: TRBV5-4; D: NA; J: TRBJ1-2; size: NA
DNA: TGTGCCAGCAGACCCATCGGACAGGGTGGACAGCCCCAGCATTTT; CDR3: CASRPIGQGGQPQHF; V: TRBV6-5; D: TRBD1; J: TRBJ1-5; size: NA
DNA: TGTGCCAGCAGTTACTCGACGGTCTCAGGGCAGCCCCAGCATTTT; CDR3: CASSYSTVSGQPQHF; V: TRBV6-6; D: NA; J: TRBJ1-5; size: NA
DNA: TGTGCCAGCGGGCAGCGGGAGACCGATGAGCAGTTCTTC; CDR3: CASGQRETDEQFF; V: TRBV6-4; D: TRBD2; J: TRBJ2-1; size: NA
DNA: TGTGCCAGCAGCTCCGGTCCGGCCCCAGGCCCAAACTATGGCTACACCTTC; CDR3: CASSSGPAPGPNYGYTF; V: TRBV3-1/TRBV3-2; D: NA; J: TRBJ1-2; size: NA
DNA: TGTGCCAGCAGCGTAGGCGGGTTGAACACCGGGGAGCTGTTTTTT; CDR3: CASSVGGLNTGELFF; V: TRBV9; D: NA; J: TRBJ2-2; size: NA
DNA: TGCGCCAGCAGTGGGGGACTAGTTGCAGAGACCCAGTACTTC; CDR3: CASSGGLVAETQYF; V: TRBV10-2; D: TRBD2; J: TRBJ2-5; size: once
DNA: TGTGCCAGCTCAATCATGAACACTGAAGCTTTCTTT; CDR3: CASSIMNTEAFF; V: TRBV18; D: NA; J: TRBJ1-1; size: NA
DNA: TGTGCCAGCAGTTTACCCTCCAGGGAATCCTATGGCTACACCTTC; CDR3: CASSLPSRESYGYTF; V: TRBV28; D: NA; J: TRBJ1-2; size: NA
DNA: TGTGCCAGCAGCGTAGTAGGAAGCGGGACTAGCGGGAGTGATGAGCAGTTCTTC; CDR3: CASSVVGSGTSGSDEQFF; V: TRBV9; D: TRBD2; J: TRBJ2-1; size: NA
DNA: TGTGCCAGCAGTTACTCATGGGGGGCCTACGAGCAGTACTTC; CDR3: CASSYSWGAYEQYF; V: TRBV6-5; D: NA; J: TRBJ2-7; size: NA
DNA: TGCGCCAGCAGCTTGGGGGACAGAGATAATGAAAAACTGTTTTTT; CDR3: CASSLGDRDNEKLFF; V: TRBV5-1; D: TRBD1; J: TRBJ1-4; size: few
DNA: TGTGCCAGCTCACCCCCGGGATGGGGTTCCTACGAGCAGTACTTC; CDR3: CASSPPGWGSYEQYF; V: TRBV18; D: NA; J: TRBJ2-7; size: NA
DNA: TGTGCCAGCAGTGAAGGGCAGGGAGGATATGGCTACACCTTC; CDR3: CASSEGQGGYGYTF; V: TRBV2; D: NA; J: TRBJ1-2; size: NA
DNA: TGTGCCATCAGTGACCAGGGGAGCAATCAGCCCCAGCATTTT; CDR3: CAISDQGSNQPQHF; V: TRBV10-3; D: NA; J: TRBJ1-5; size: NA
DNA: TGTGCCAGCAGCTTAGGGTCCAGTCGAGCTTTCTTT; CDR3: CASSLGSSRAFF; V: TRBV7-9; D: NA; J: TRBJ1-1; size: NA
DNA: TGTGCCAGCAGCCACGGGACTAGCGGGAGAATAGGGGAGCTGTTTTTT; CDR3: CASSHGTSGRIGELFF; V: TRBV3-1/TRBV3-2; D: TRBD2; J: TRBJ2-2; size: few
DNA: TGTGCCAGCAGTAACCCAGGGACAGGCCATGAAAAACTGTTTTTT; CDR3: CASSNPGTGHEKLFF; V: TRBV28; D: TRBD1; J: TRBJ1-4; size: NA
DNA: TGTGCCAGCAGCTTGGGGGGTTCCAACACTGAAGCTTTCTTT; CDR3: CASSLGGSNTEAFF; V: TRBV11-3; D: NA; J: TRBJ1-1; size: NA
DNA: TGTGCCAGTAGTATCCCCAGGGGGAACTATGGCTACACCTTC; CDR3: CASSIPRGNYGYTF; V: TRBV19; D: TRBD1; J: TRBJ1-2; size: NA
DNA: TGTGCCAGTAGGGGTGGGCAGGGGGTTACTGAAGCTTTCTTT; CDR3: CASRGGQGVTEAFF; V: TRBV19; D: TRBD1; J: TRBJ1-1; size: NA
DNA: TGTGCCAGCAGCATCGGGGTTGCAAACATTCAGTACTTC; CDR3: CASSIGVANIQYF; V: TRBV11-2; D: NA; J: TRBJ2-4; size: NA
DNA: TGTGCCAGCAGCCGAGGACTAGCGGGAGGAACCGGGGAGCTGTTTTTT; CDR3: CASSRGLAGGTGELFF; V: TRBV11-2; D: TRBD2; J: TRBJ2-2; size: NA
DNA: TGCGCCAGCAGCCGTGCCGGGGGGGACAACTATGGCTACACCTTC; CDR3: CASSRAGGDNYGYTF; V: TRBV5-1; D: NA; J: TRBJ1-2; size: once
DNA: TGTGCCAGCAGTTCCGGAGGGCAGAACAATGAGCAGTTCTTC; CDR3: CASSSGGQNNEQFF; V: TRBV6-5; D: NA; J: TRBJ2-1; size: NA
DNA: TGTGCCAGCAGCCCTAGGGGCGGGAGGGCCCGCAATGAGCAGTTCTTC; CDR3: CASSPRGGRARNEQFF; V: TRBV7-9; D: TRBD2; J: TRBJ2-1; size: NA
DNA: TGTGCCTGGAGTGTACGGGGGGCTCCCAATCATTCCGGAGCTTTCTTT; CDR3: CAWSVRGAPNHSGAFF; V: TRBV30; D: NA; J: TRBJ1-1; size: few
DNA: TGTGCCAGCAGCTCCTGGCGGGCCAGGTATCACAATGAGCAGTTCTTC; CDR3: CASSSWRARYHNEQFF; V: TRBV11-2; D: NA; J: TRBJ2-1; size: NA
DNA: TGTGCCAGCAGCCGAGCCCCGGGAATGGCAGATACGCAGTATTTT; CDR3: CASSRAPGMADTQYF; V: TRBV14; D: NA; J: TRBJ2-3; size: NA
DNA: TGCGCCAGCAGCTTCGAGACTTACAACAATGAGCAGTTCTTC; CDR3: CASSFETYNNEQFF; V: TRBV5-1; D: NA; J: TRBJ2-1; size: once
DNA: TGTGCCAGTAGTATCGGTGGAGATTCACCCCTCCACTTT; CDR3: CASSIGGDSPLHF; V: TRBV19; D: NA; J: TRBJ1-6; size: many
DNA: TGTGCCAGCAGTCACAGACGGGAGGGGAACACGCAGTATTTT; CDR3: CASSHRREGNTQYF; V: TRBV27; D: TRBD2; J: TRBJ2-3; size: NA
DNA: TGTGCCAGCAGCCTCACAGCGGGAGGGAGCACAGATACGCAGTATTTT; CDR3: CASSLTAGGSTDTQYF; V: TRBV3-1/TRBV3-2; D: TRBD2; J: TRBJ2-3; size: NA
DNA: TGCGCCAGCAGCCACAGTGCCCCTACGAACACCGGGGAGCTGTTTTTT; CDR3: CASSHSAPTNTGELFF; V: TRBV5-1; D: NA; J: TRBJ2-2; size: NA
DNA: TGTGCCAGCCGAGGCGGGACCTACGAGCAGTACTTC; CDR3: CASRGGTYEQYF; V: TRBV28; D: NA; J: TRBJ2-7; size: NA